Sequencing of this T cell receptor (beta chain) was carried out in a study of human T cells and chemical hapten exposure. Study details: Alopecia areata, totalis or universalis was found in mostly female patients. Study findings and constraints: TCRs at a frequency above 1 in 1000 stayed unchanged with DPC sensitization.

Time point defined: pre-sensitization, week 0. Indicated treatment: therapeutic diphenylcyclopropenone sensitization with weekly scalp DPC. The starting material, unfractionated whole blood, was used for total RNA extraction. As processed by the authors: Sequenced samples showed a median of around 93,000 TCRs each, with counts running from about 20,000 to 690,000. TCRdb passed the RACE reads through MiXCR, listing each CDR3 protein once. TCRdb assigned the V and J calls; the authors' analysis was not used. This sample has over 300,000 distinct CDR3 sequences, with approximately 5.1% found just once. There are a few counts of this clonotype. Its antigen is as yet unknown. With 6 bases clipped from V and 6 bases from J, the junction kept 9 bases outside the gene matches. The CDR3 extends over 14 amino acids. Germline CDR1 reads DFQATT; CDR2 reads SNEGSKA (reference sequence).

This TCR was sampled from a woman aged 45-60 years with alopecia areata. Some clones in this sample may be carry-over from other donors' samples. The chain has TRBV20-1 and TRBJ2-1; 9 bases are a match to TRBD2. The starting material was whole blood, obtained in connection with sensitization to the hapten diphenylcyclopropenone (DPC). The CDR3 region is CSARRSGRSNEQFF. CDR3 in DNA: TGCAGTGCCCGCCGGAGCGGGAGGAGCAATGAGCAGTTCTTC.